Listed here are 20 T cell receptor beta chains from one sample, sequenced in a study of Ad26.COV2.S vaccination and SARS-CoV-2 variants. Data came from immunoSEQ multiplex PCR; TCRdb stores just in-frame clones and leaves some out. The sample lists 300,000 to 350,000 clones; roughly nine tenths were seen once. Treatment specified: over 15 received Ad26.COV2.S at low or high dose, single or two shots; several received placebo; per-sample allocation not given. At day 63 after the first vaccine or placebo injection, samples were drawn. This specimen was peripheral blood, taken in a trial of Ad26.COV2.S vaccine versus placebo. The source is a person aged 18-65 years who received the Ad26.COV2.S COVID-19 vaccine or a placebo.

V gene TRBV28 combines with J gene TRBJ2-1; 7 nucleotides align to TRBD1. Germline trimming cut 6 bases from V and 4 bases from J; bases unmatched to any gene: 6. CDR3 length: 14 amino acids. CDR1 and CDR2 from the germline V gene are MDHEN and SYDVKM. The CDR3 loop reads CASRPLGQYNEQFF. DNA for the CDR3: TGTGCCAGCAGACCCTTGGGACAGTACAATGAGCAGTTCTTC.

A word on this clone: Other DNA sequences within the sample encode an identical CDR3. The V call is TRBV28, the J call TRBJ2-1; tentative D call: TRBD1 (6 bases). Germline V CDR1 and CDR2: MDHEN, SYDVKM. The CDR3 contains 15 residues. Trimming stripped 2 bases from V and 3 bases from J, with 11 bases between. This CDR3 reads CASSLRQGSYNEQFF. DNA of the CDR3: TGTGCCAGCAGTTTAAGGCAGGGGAGCTACAATGAGCAGTTCTTC.

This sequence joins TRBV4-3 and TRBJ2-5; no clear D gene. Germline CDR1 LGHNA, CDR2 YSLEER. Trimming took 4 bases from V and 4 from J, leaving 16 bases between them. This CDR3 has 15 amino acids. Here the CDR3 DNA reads TGCGCCAGCAGCCCCGGCAGTTCTAGTCTAGAGACCCAGTACTTC. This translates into CASSPGSSSLETQYF.

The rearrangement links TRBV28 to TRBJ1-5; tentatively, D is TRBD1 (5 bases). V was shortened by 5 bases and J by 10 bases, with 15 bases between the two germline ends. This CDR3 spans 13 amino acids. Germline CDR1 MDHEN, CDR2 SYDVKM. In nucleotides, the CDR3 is TGTGCCAGCAGTATGGAGAGGGGCGATCCCCAGCATTTT. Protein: CASSMERGDPQHF.

Written as DNA, the CDR3 is TGTGCCAGTAGTCTAATAGGGGACAGTTACACCTTC. Protein product: CASSLIGDSYTF. The chain carries TRBV19 and TRBJ1-2; TRBD1 matches at 7 bases. Unmatched junction bases numbered 8, after V lost 5 bases and J lost 11 bases. The CDR3 sequence is 12 residues long. The V gene's germline CDR1 is LNHDA and CDR2 SQIVND (reference sequence).

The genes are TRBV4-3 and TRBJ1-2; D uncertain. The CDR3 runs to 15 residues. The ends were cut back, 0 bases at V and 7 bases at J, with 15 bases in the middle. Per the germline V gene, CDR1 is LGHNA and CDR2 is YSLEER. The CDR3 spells CASSQESTPSSGYTF. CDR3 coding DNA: TGCGCCAGCAGCCAAGAAAGCACCCCCAGTTCTGGCTACACCTTC.

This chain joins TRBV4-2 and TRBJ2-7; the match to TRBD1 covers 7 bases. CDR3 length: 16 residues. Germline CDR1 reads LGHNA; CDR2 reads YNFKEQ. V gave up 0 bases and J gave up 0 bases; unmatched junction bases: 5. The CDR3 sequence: CASSQDGTANSYEQYF. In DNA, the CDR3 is TGTGCCAGCAGCCAAGATGGGACAGCCAACTCCTACGAGCAGTACTTC.

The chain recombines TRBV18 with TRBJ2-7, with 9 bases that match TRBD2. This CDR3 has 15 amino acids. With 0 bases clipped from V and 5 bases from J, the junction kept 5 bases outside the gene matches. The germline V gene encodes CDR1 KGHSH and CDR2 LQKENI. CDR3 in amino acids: CASSPPRGGGDEQYF. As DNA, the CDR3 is TGTGCCAGCTCACCACCTCGCGGGGGGGGCGACGAGCAGTACTTC. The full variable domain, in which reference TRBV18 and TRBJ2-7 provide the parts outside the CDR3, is NAGVMQNPRHLVRRRGQEARLRCSPMKGHSHVYWYRQLPEEGLKFMVYLQKENIIDESGMPKERFSAEFPKEGPSILRIQQVVRGDSAAYFCASSPPRGGGDEQYFGPGTRLTVT.

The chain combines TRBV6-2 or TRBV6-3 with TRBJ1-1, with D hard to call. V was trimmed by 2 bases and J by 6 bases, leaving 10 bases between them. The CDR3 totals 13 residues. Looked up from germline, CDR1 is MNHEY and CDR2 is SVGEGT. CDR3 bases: TGTGCCAGCAGTTACCGGGTGTGGGCTGAAGCTTTCTTT. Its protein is CASSYRVWAEAFF.

The CDR3 coding sequence is TGTGCCAGCAGCTTCCCCCTGTCTGTGGGAAGCTCCTACAATGAGCAGTTCTTC. Protein sequence: CASSFPLSVGSSYNEQFF. J is TRBJ2-1 and V is TRBV7-2; D gene unclear. Between the trimmed V and J ends, which lost 3 bases and 0 bases, there was a span of 18 bases. Germline CDR1 is SGHTA and CDR2 is FQGNSA. CDR3 length equals 18 residues. Filled out from reference TRBV7-2 and TRBJ2-1, the complete variable domain reads GAGVSQSPSNKVTEKGKDVELRCDPISGHTALYWYRQSLGQGLEFLIYFQGNSAPDKSGLPSDRFSAERTGGSVSTLTIQRTQQEDSAVYLCASSFPLSVGSSYNEQFFGPGTRLTVL.

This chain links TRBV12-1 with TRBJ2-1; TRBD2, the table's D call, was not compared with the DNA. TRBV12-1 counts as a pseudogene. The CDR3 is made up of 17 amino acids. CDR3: CASSFAKLAYTYNEQFF. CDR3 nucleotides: TGTGCCAGCAGCTTTGCGAAGCTAGCGTATACCTACAATGAGCAGTTCTTC.

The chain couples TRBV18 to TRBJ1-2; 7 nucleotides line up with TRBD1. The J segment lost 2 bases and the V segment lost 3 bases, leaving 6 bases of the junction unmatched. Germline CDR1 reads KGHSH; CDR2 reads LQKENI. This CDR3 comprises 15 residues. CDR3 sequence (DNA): TGTGCCAGCTCACCGCGACAGGGATTGAACTATGGCTACACCTTC. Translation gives CASSPRQGLNYGYTF.

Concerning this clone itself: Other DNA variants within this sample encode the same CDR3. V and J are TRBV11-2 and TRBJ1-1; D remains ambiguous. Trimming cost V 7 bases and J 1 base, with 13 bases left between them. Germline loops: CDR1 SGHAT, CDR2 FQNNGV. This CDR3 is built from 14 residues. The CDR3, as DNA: TGTGCCAGCACCACATCAGGAAGGAACACTGAAGCTTTCTTT. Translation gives CASTTSGRNTEAFF.

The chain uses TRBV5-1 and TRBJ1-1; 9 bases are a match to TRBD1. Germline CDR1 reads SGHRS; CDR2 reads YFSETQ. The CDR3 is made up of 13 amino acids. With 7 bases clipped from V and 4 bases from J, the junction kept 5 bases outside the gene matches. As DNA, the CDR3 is TGCGCCAGCTCGGGACAGGGTGGCACTGAAGCTTTCTTT. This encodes CASSGQGGTEAFF.

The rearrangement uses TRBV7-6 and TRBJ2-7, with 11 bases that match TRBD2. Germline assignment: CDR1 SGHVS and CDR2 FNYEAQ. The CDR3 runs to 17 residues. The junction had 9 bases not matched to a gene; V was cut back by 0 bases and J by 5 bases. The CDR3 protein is CASSLAPELAGVNEQYF. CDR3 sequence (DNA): TGTGCCAGCAGCTTAGCGCCGGAACTAGCGGGAGTCAACGAGCAGTACTTC. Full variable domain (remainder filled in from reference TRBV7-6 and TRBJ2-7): GAGVSQSPRYKVTKRGQDVALRCDPISGHVSLYWYRQALGQGPEFLTYFNYEAQQDKSGLPNDRFSAERPEGSISTLTIQRTEQRDSAMYRCASSLAPELAGVNEQYFGPGTRLTVT.

In DNA form, the CDR3 reads TGCGCCAGCAGCCAAGAGGACAGGCCATACGGTGGAAACACCATATATTTT. Its translation: CASSQEDRPYGGNTIYF. The chain recombines TRBV4-3 with TRBJ1-3; 7 bases line up with TRBD1. The CDR3 runs to 17 residues. Germline V gives CDR1 LGHNA, CDR2 YSLEER. V dropped 0 bases and J dropped 3; count of bases not matched to a gene: 8.

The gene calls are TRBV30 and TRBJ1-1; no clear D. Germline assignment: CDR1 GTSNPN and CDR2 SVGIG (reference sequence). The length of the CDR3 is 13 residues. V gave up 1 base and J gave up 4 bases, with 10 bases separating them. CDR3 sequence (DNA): TGTGCCTGGAGTGACAATACGATCACTGAAGCTTTCTTT. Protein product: CAWSDNTITEAFF.

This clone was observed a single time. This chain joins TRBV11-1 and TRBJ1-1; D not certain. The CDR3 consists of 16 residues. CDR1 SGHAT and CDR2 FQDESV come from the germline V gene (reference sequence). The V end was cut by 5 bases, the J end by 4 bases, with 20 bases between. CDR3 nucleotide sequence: TGTGCCAGCAGCCCCCCCGTCCTGGGGTTAGGCACTGAAGCTTTCTTT. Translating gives CASSPPVLGLGTEAFF.

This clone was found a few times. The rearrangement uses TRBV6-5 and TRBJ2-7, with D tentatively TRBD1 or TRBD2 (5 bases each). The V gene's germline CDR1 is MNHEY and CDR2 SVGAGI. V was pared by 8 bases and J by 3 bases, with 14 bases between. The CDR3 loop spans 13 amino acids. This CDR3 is CASRPGRGYEQYF. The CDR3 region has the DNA TGTGCCAGCCGTCCGGGACGAGGCTACGAGCAGTACTTC.

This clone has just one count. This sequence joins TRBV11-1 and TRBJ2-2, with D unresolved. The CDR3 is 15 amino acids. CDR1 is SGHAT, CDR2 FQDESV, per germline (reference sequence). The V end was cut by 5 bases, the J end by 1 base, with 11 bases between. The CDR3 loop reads CASSPYLGNTGELFF. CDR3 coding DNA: TGTGCCAGCAGCCCTTACCTGGGGAACACCGGGGAGCTGTTTTTT.